Following are 11 T cell receptor beta chains from one sample sequenced in a study of shared clonotypes between healthy human individuals. Sequencing was performed with immunoSEQ multiplex PCR; in TCRdb, only in-frame clones are kept and a portion is missing. The data contain about 450,000 clones, 70% to 85% of them singletons. Material for sequencing was PBMCs. The receptors shown here come from a woman in her 40s in good health. Some clones in this sample may be carry-over from other donors' samples.

The J gene is TRBJ2-1, the V gene TRBV18; tentative D call: TRBD2 (5 bases). With 4 bases removed from V and 9 bases from J, the gap between germline ends came to 16 bases. From germline, CDR1 is KGHSH and CDR2 LQKENI. The CDR3 has 14 residues. The CDR3 DNA reads TGTGCCAGCTCACAGACCTGGGAGAGGTCTGAGCAGTTCTTC. It translates to CASSQTWERSEQFF.

The V call is TRBV19, the J call TRBJ1-2; 8 bases are shared with TRBD1. V gave up 10 bases and J gave up 4 bases; unmatched junction bases: 8. Germline V lookup: CDR1 LNHDA, CDR2 SQIVND (reference sequence). The CDR3 has 13 residues. The CDR3 DNA reads TGTGCCACCAGAGACAGGGGATTCTATGGCTACACCTTC. This translates into CATRDRGFYGYTF.

Concerning this clone itself: At one end, the junction sequence differs from germline, possibly due to a read error. The chain carries TRBV30 and TRBJ2-7, with a possible D match to TRBD2 (5 bases). CDR1 and CDR2 (germline): GTSNPN, SVGIG (reference sequence). The CDR3 is made up of 11 amino acids. The DNA of the CDR3 is TGTGCCGGGAGCACCCAGATGGGGCAGTACTTC. Translating it yields CAGSTQMGQYF.

This clone was detected only a few times. V gene TRBV7-3 combines with J gene TRBJ1-2; 8 bases agree with TRBD1. CDR1 is SGHTA, CDR2 FQGTGA, per germline. The CDR3 totals 15 residues. V dropped 0 bases and J dropped 7; count of bases not matched to a gene: 7. This CDR3 is CASSLTSAGGSGYTF. CDR3 DNA: TGTGCCAGCAGCTTAACCTCAGCAGGGGGCTCTGGCTACACCTTC. The whole variable domain, remainder taken from reference TRBV7-3 and TRBJ1-2, is GAGVSQTPSNKVTEKGKYVELRCDPISGHTALYWYRQSLGQGPEFLIYFQGTGAADDSGLPNDRFFAVRPEGSVSTLKIQRTERGDSAVYLCASSLTSAGGSGYTFGSGTRLTVV.

The chain combines TRBV11-2 with TRBJ2-1; TRBD2 might be the D (5 bases). Per the germline V gene, CDR1 is SGHAT and CDR2 is FQNNGV. CDR3 length: 14 residues. Trimming stripped 1 base from V and 7 bases from J, with 11 bases between. The CDR3 here is CASSLVRVGNEQFF. CDR3 DNA: TGTGCCAGCAGCTTAGTGCGGGTAGGTAATGAGCAGTTCTTC.

The V call is TRBV18, the J call TRBJ2-7; tentative D call: TRBD1 (6 bases). Trimming pared 4 bases from V and 1 base from J, leaving 14 bases between. The CDR3 covers 15 residues. Germline CDR1 and CDR2: KGHSH and LQKENI. The CDR3 loop reads CASSLTYRDSYEQYF. The DNA for the CDR3 is TGTGCCAGCTCACTTACTTACAGGGATTCCTACGAGCAGTACTTC.

The CDR3 DNA reads as TGTGCCAGCAGAATAGGAGGTTCCTACGAGCAGTACTTC. It specifies CASRIGGSYEQYF. The J gene is TRBJ2-7, the V gene TRBV11-2; possible D gene TRBD2, 5 bases. The length of the CDR3 is 13 residues. Per germline, CDR1 SGHAT and CDR2 FQNNGV. Between the trimmed V and J ends, which lost 6 bases and 1 base, there was a span of 10 bases.

This clone was picked up one time. This chain connects TRBV29-1 to TRBJ2-5; tentatively, D is TRBD1 (5 bases). TRBJ2-7 matches the DNA end more closely, so the J call is doubtful. CDR1 is SQVTM and CDR2 is ANQGSEA in the germline V gene. The CDR3 contains 12 residues. CDR3 region: CSVRESSYEQYF. CDR3 nucleotide sequence: TGCAGCGTCAGGGAAAGCTCCTACGAGCAGTACTTC.

The J gene is TRBJ2-1, the V gene TRBV11-2; D gene uncertain. The CDR3 sequence is 13 residues long. Germline lookup yields CDR1 SGHAT and CDR2 FQNNGV. Trimming pared 0 bases from V and 9 bases from J, leaving 9 bases between. CDR3 DNA sequence: TGTGCCAGCAGCTTAGATCTTCGAATTGAGCAGTTCTTC. Encoded protein: CASSLDLRIEQFF. Looking up the rest from reference TRBV11-2 and TRBJ2-1 gives the full variable domain: EAGVAQSPRYKIIEKRQSVAFWCNPISGHATLYWYQQILGQGPKLLIQFQNNGVVDDSQLPKDRFSAERLKGVDSTLKIQPAKLEDSAVYLCASSLDLRIEQFFGPGTRLTVL.

The chain employs TRBV28 and TRBJ2-7; D is possibly TRBD1 (6 bases). The V end lost 4 bases, the J end lost 4 bases, and 8 bases lay between the germline ends. The CDR3 is 12 amino acids. CDR1 and CDR2 (germline): MDHEN, SYDVKM. CDR3 coding DNA: TGTGCCAGCAGTTCCAGGGGATACGAGCAGTACTTC. Translating gives CASSSRGYEQYF.

This sequence joins TRBV7-8 and TRBJ2-6, with TRBD1 matching 11 bases. The CDR3 is 15 amino acids. Germline V gene lookup returns CDR1 SGHVS and CDR2 FQNEAQ. V lost 5 bases to trimming and J lost 7 bases; unmatched junction nucleotides: 4. CDR3 coding DNA: TGTGCCAGCAGCCCGGGACAGGGGGGAGCCAACGTCCTGACTTTC. Translating it yields CASSPGQGGANVLTF.